These 17 T cell receptor beta chains were all obtained from the same sample, sequenced in a study of T-cell memory formation after mild COVID-19. TCRdb reanalysed the 5' RACE reads using MiXCR and keeps one entry per CDR3 protein. The table lists about 470,000 distinct CDR3 sequences, roughly 25% of them singletons, with about 12% in the top ten. Sequencing input: PBMCs or a T cell subset sorted from them (not recorded which). These receptors came from an adult woman who had mild COVID-19 (a few samples of this study predate the infection). Cell type and time point are not known.

This chain uses TRBV19 with TRBJ2-3; 8 positions match TRBD2. The CDR3 covers 15 residues. Germline V gives CDR1 LNHDA, CDR2 SQIVND (reference sequence). V trimming: 5 bases; J trimming: 3 bases; junction bases outside the gene matches: 7. The CDR3 nucleotides are TGTGCCAGTAGTCCTGAGCGGGGGAGGACAGATACGCAGTATTTT. It is translated as CASSPERGRTDTQYF.

This clonotype was counted a few times. V and J are TRBV6-1 and TRBJ1-3; perhaps TRBD1 as D (6 bases). The CDR3 has 15 residues. Germline CDR1 is MNHNS and CDR2 is SASEGT. Between the trimmed V and J ends, which lost 3 bases and 4 bases, there was a span of 13 bases. CDR3: CASSELRDIGNTIYF. CDR3 DNA: TGTGCCAGCAGTGAGCTCCGGGACATCGGAAACACCATATATTTT.

This clonotype showed up just a few times. This chain links TRBV12-3 or TRBV12-4 with TRBJ2-2, with 7 bases matching TRBD2. Trimming took 3 bases from V and 1 from J; bases not matched to a gene: 5. The CDR3 runs to 16 residues. The CDR3 region is CASSFGGGRNTGELFF. The CDR3 coding sequence is TGTGCCAGCAGTTTTGGCGGGGGTCGGAACACCGGGGAGCTGTTTTTT.

This sequence joins TRBV12-3 or TRBV12-4 and TRBJ1-1, with D unresolved. V was trimmed by 2 bases and J by 8 bases, leaving 12 bases between them. CDR3 length equals 13 residues. CDR3 amino acids: CASSLRELSEAFF. As DNA, the CDR3 is TGTGCCAGCAGTTTAAGGGAACTGAGCGAAGCTTTCTTT.

The chain joins TRBV5-4 to TRBJ2-1; D not resolved. The V end lost 2 bases, the J end lost 2 bases, and 8 bases lay between the germline ends. The germline gives CDR1 SGHNT, CDR2 YYREEE (reference sequence). The CDR3 spans 14 residues. The CDR3 protein is CASSFSGPYNEQFF. The DNA of the CDR3 is TGTGCCAGCAGCTTCTCAGGCCCCTACAATGAGCAGTTCTTC.

This clonotype was seen only a few times. The chain has TRBV7-9 and TRBJ2-3; D remains ambiguous. Germline V gene lookup returns CDR1 SEHNR and CDR2 FQNEAQ (reference sequence). The V and J ends lost 1 base and 0 bases respectively, with 14 bases between them. The CDR3 has 17 residues. The CDR3 DNA is TGTGCCAGCAGCTTAGGGATGGCATCCTCTAGCACAGATACGCAGTATTTT. The encoded protein is CASSLGMASSSTDTQYF. The full variable domain, in which reference TRBV7-9 and TRBJ2-3 provide the parts outside the CDR3, is DTGVSQNPRHKITKRGQNVTFRCDPISEHNRLYWYRQTLGQGPEFLTYFQNEAQLEKSRLLSDRFSAERPKGSFSTLEIQRTEQGDSAMYLCASSLGMASSSTDTQYFGPGTRLTVL.

This chain joins TRBV6-5 and TRBJ2-3; D uncertain. Looked up from germline, CDR1 is MNHEY and CDR2 is SVGAGI. Trimming cost V 2 bases and J 2 bases, with 8 bases left between them. CDR3 length equals 14 residues. The CDR3 DNA reads as TGTGCCAGCAGTTACCTACCGAACACAGATACGCAGTATTTT. It specifies CASSYLPNTDTQYF.

This clonotype was seen ten or more times. This sequence joins TRBV24-1 and TRBJ2-3; D uncertain. The CDR3 is made up of 12 amino acids. The germline CDR1 and CDR2 sequences are KGHDR and SFDVKD. The ends were cut back, 5 bases at V and 3 bases at J, with 5 bases in the middle. The CDR3 DNA reads TGTGCCACCAGTGTTGGTACAGATACGCAGTATTTT. It codes for CATSVGTDTQYF.

This clonotype was counted once. This rearrangement joins TRBV2 to TRBJ2-7, with 13 bases aligning to TRBD2. The CDR3 has 14 amino acids. V lost 5 bases to trimming and J lost 5 bases; unmatched junction nucleotides: 3. The germline V gene has CDR1 SNHLY and CDR2 FYNNEI. As DNA, the CDR3 is TGTGCCAGCAGTCGGACTAGCGGGAGAAACGAGCAGTACTTC. Protein: CASSRTSGRNEQYF.

The rearrangement links TRBV5-4 to TRBJ1-5; perhaps TRBD1 as D (6 bases). This CDR3 is 13 amino acids long. CDR1 and CDR2 (germline): SGHNT, YYREEE (reference sequence). The V and J ends lost 5 bases and 5 bases respectively, with 11 bases between them. CDR3 residues: CASSLDRYQPQHF. The CDR3 bases are TGTGCCAGCAGTTTAGACAGGTATCAGCCCCAGCATTTT.

The chain uses TRBV20-1 and TRBJ2-1; 7 nucleotides match TRBD2. CDR3 length: 16 amino acids. V shed 0 bases, J shed 0 bases, and the junction held 5 bases outside the gene matches. Germline values: CDR1 DFQATT, CDR2 SNEGSKA (reference sequence). The CDR3 here is CSARDRRESSYNEQFF. The CDR3 DNA reads as TGCAGTGCTAGAGATCGGCGGGAGTCCTCCTACAATGAGCAGTTCTTC.

With regard to this clonotype: The junction differs from germline at one of its ends, possibly a read error. The chain couples TRBV29-1 to TRBJ2-1; D might be TRBD2 (6 bases). The length of the CDR3 is 13 residues. The germline V gene has CDR1 SQVTM and CDR2 ANQGSEA. The CDR3 DNA reads as TGCAGCCTTGAGACTAGTCGGGGCAATGAGCAGTTCTTC. As protein: CSLETSRGNEQFF.

This chain joins TRBV7-2 and TRBJ2-7, with D unresolved. The germline gives CDR1 SGHTA, CDR2 FQGNSA. V lost 9 bases, J lost 4 bases, and 13 bases lay in between. This CDR3 comprises 12 residues. The CDR3 here is CARSLNWYEQYF. CDR3 DNA sequence: TGTGCCAGAAGCCTAAATTGGTACGAGCAGTACTTC.

This clonotype was seen only a few times. The V gene is TRBV5-6, the J gene TRBJ2-1, with 8 positions matching TRBD2. Per the germline V gene, CDR1 is SGHDT and CDR2 is YYEEEE. V lost 0 bases, J lost 4 bases, and 6 bases stayed unmatched. CDR3 length: 16 amino acids. The CDR3 region is CASSLVGTRRYNEQFF. The CDR3 coding sequence is TGTGCCAGCAGCTTGGTTGGGACTAGACGATACAATGAGCAGTTCTTC.

This clonotype occurred a few times. The chain couples TRBV7-8 to TRBJ2-2; D is unclear. CDR1 and CDR2 from the germline V gene are SGHVS and FQNEAQ. The ends were cut back, 1 base at V and 4 bases at J, with 4 bases in the middle. The CDR3 length is 13 residues. The CDR3 spells CASSLGSTGELFF. For the CDR3, the DNA is TGTGCCAGCAGCTTAGGGAGCACCGGGGAGCTGTTTTTT.

The chain joins TRBV11-2 to TRBJ1-1; D unresolved. Germline CDR1 and CDR2: SGHAT and FQNNGV. Trimming shortened V by 5 bases and J by 6 bases, and 16 bases separated the two germline ends. The length of the CDR3 is 14 residues. CDR3: CASSSPGGFPEAFF. As DNA, the CDR3 is TGTGCCAGCAGCAGCCCGGGAGGATTCCCTGAAGCTTTCTTT.

There are a few counts of this clonotype. This chain connects TRBV18 to TRBJ2-5, with D possibly being TRBD1 (6 bases). Trimming pared 2 bases from V and 5 bases from J, leaving 9 bases between. The CDR3 consists of 13 residues. The germline V gene encodes CDR1 KGHSH and CDR2 LQKENI. The CDR3 sequence: CASSPYQGETQYF. CDR3 bases: TGTGCCAGCTCACCATATCAGGGGGAGACCCAGTACTTC.